This T cell receptor (beta chain) appears in the sequencing data of a study of T cell repertoires in cytomegalovirus infection. TCRdb used MiXCR to reprocess the reads, holding one entry per CDR3 protein. Of 450,000 to 600,000 distinct CDR3 sequences listed, roughly 34% are singletons. The germline V and J ends were trimmed by 6 bases and 5 bases, with 8 bases remaining between them. There are 12 residues in the CDR3. Germline V CDR1 and CDR2: SGHTA, FQGNSA. With regard to this clonotype: Its specificity is not known.

The chain carries TRBV7-2 and TRBJ2-1; the D is unclear. The starting material was cultured PBMCs, obtained from culture after CMV antigen stimulation. The TCR was taken from a human donor in good health (CMV status not recorded). Some clones in this sample may be carry-over from other donors' samples. CDR3 region: CASRGLNNEQFF. CDR3 DNA sequence: TGTGCCAGCAGAGGCCTTAACAATGAGCAGTTCTTC. The whole variable domain, filled in from reference TRBV7-2 and TRBJ2-1, reads GAGVSQSPSNKVTEKGKDVELRCDPISGHTALYWYRQSLGQGLEFLIYFQGNSAPDKSGLPSDRFSAERTGGSVSTLTIQRTQQEDSAVYLCASRGLNNEQFFGPGTRLTVL.